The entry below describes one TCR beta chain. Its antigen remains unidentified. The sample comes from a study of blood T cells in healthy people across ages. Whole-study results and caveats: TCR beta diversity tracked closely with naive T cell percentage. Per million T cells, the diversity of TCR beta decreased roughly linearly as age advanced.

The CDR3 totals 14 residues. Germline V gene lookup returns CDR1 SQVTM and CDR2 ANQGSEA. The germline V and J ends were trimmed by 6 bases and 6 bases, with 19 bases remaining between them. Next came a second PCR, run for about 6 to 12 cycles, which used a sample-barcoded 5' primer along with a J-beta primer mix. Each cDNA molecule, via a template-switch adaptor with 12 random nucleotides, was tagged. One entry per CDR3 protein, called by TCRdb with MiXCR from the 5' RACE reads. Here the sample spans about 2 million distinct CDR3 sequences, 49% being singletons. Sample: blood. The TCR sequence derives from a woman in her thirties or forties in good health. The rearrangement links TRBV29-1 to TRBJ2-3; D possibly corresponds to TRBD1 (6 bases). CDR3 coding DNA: TGCAGCGTGAACAGGGTGGAGAAAGAGGATACGCAGTATTTT. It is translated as CSVNRVEKEDTQYF.